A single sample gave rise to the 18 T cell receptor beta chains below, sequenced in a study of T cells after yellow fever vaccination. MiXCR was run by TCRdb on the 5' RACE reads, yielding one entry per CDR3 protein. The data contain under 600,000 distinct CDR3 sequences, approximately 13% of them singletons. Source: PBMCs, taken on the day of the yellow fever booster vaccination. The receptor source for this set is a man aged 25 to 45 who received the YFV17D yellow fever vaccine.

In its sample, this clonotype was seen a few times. The CDR3: CASSTSSPYEQYF. Written as DNA, the CDR3 is TGTGCCAGCAGCACTTCCAGCCCCTACGAGCAGTACTTC. The chain joins TRBV7-2 to TRBJ2-7, with no clear D. The CDR3 extends over 13 amino acids. Per the germline V gene, CDR1 is SGHTA and CDR2 is FQGNSA. Trimming cost V 5 bases and J 2 bases, with 10 bases left between them.

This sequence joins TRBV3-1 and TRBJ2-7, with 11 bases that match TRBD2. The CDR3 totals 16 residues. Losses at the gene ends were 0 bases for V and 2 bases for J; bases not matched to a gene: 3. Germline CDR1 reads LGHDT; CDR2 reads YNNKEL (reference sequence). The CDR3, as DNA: TGTGCCAGCAGCCAAGAAGTAGCGGGAGGGACCTACGAGCAGTACTTC. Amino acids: CASSQEVAGGTYEQYF.

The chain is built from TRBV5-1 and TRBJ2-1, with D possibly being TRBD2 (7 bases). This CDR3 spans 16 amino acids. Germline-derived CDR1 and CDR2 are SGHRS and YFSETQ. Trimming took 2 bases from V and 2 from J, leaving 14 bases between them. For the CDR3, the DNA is TGCGCCAGCAGCTTTCGGGGGGCGGGAGCCTACAATGAGCAGTTCTTC. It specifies CASSFRGAGAYNEQFF.

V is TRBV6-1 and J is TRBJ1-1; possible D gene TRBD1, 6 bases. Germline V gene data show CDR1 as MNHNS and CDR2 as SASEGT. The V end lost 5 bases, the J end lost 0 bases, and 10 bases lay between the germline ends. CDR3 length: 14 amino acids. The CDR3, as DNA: TGTGCCAGCAGTACAGGGTCCGTGAACACTGAAGCTTTCTTT. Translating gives CASSTGSVNTEAFF.

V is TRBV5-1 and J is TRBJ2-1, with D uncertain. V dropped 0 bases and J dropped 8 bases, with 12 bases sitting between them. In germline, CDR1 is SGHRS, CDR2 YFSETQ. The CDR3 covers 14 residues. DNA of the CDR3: TGCGCCAGCAGCTTGGATTCCAGTTATTATGAGCAGTTCTTC. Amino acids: CASSLDSSYYEQFF.

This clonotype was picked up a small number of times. The CDR3 spells CASSAGDRYGYTF. The CDR3 region has the DNA TGTGCCAGCAGTGCAGGGGATCGCTATGGCTACACCTTC. The genes are TRBV2 and TRBJ1-2; D may be TRBD1 (6 bases). Trimming removed 4 bases from V and 4 bases from J, with 10 bases in between. Per the germline V gene, CDR1 is SNHLY and CDR2 is FYNNEI. The CDR3 covers 13 residues.

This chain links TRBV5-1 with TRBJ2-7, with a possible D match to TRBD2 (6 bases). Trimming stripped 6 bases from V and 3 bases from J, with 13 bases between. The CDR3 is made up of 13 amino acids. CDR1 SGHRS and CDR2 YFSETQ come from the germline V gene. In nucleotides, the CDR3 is TGCGCCAGCAAGGGAACGGGAGACTACGAGCAGTACTTC. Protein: CASKGTGDYEQYF.

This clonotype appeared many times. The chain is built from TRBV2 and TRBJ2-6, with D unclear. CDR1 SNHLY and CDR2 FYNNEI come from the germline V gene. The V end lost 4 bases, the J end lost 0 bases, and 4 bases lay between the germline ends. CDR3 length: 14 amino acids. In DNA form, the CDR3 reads TGTGCCAGCAGTGTCGACTCTGGGGCCAACGTCCTGACTTTC. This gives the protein CASSVDSGANVLTF.

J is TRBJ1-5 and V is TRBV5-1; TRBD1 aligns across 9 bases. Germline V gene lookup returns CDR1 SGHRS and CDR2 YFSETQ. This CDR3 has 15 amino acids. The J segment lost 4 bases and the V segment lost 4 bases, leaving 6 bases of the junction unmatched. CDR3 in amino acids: CASSLGDRDNQPQHF. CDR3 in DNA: TGCGCCAGCAGCCTTGGGGACAGGGATAATCAGCCCCAGCATTTT. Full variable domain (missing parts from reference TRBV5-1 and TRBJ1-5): KAGVTQTPRYLIKTRGQQVTLSCSPISGHRSVSWYQQTPGQGLQFLFEYFSETQRNKGNFPGRFSGRQFSNSRSEMNVSTLELGDSALYLCASSLGDRDNQPQHFGDGTRLSIL.

The CDR3 loop reads CASSSNPDGLEEQYF. The CDR3 region has the DNA TGTGCCAGCAGTTCAAACCCGGACGGACTGGAAGAGCAGTACTTC. The V and J genes are TRBV28 and TRBJ2-7; TRBD2 is a possible D gene (5 bases). CDR1 and CDR2 (germline): MDHEN, SYDVKM. CDR3 size: 15 residues. V was clipped by 4 bases and J by 7 bases, with 20 bases between them.

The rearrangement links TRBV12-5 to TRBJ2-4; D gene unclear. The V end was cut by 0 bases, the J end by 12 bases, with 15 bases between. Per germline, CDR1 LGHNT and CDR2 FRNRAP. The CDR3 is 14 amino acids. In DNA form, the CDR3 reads TGTGCTAGTGGTTTGGTATGTCCGGCCCTTGATCAGTACTTC. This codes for CASGLVCPALDQYF.

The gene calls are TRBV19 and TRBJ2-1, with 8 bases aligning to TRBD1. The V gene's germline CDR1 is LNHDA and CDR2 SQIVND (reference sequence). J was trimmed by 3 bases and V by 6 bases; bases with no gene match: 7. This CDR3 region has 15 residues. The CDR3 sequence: CASRRDRRNYNEQFF. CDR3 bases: TGTGCCAGTAGGCGGGACAGGAGGAACTACAATGAGCAGTTCTTC.

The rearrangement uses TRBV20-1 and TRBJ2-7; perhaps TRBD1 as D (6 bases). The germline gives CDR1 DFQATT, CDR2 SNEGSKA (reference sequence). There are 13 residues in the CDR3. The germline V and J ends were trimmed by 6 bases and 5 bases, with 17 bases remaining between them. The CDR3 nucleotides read TGCAGTGCAACACAGGGATCAGGCGACGAGCAGTACTTC. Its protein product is CSATQGSGDEQYF.

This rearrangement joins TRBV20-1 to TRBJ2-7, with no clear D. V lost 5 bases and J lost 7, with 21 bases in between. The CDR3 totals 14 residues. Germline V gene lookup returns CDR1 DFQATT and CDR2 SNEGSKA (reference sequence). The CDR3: CSASTWTTQGEQYF. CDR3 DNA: TGCAGTGCTTCGACTTGGACCACCCAAGGGGAGCAGTACTTC.

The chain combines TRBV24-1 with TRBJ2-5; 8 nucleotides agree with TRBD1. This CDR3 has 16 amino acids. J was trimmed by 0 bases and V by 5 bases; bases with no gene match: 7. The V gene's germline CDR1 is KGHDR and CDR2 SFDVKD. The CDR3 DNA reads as TGTGCCACCAGTGCAGGGGGCTTAGGGTACCAAGAGACCCAGTACTTC. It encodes CATSAGGLGYQETQYF.

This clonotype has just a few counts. CDR3 amino acids: CASTLLGLAGPDTQYF. The CDR3 nucleotides are TGTGCCAGCACCCTCCTCGGGCTAGCGGGACCAGATACGCAGTATTTT. The chain has TRBV12-3 or TRBV12-4 and TRBJ2-3, with 9 bases aligning to TRBD2. The ends lost 7 bases at V and 4 bases at J; junction bases unmatched: 12. CDR3 length equals 16 residues.

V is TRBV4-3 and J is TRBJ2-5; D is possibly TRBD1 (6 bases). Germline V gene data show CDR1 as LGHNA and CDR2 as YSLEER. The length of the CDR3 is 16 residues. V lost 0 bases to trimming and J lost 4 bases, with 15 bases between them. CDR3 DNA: TGCGCCAGCAGCCAAGACGTCTGGGGGCCGCTAGAGACCCAGTACTTC. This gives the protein CASSQDVWGPLETQYF.

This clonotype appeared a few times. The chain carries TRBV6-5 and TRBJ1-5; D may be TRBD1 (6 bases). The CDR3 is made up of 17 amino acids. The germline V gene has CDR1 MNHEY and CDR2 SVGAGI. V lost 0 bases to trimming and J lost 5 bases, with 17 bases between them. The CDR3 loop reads CASSYSGTKYSDQPQHF. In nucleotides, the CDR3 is TGTGCCAGCAGTTACTCCGGGACAAAGTATTCGGATCAGCCCCAGCATTTT.